This T cell receptor (beta chain) was identified during a study of radiotherapy plus CTLA-4 blockade in lung cancer. CDR3 length: 12 amino acids. Trimming pared 1 base from V and 6 bases from J, leaving 3 bases between. Germline CDR1 SGHTA, CDR2 FQGTGA. Measured with immunoSEQ multiplex PCR; TCRdb has only the in-frame clones, and not every one. This repertoire shows around 78,000 clones, about 79% found once; its top ten account for under 4.5%. This chain joins TRBV7-3 and TRBJ2-2; the D is unclear. Source: peripheral blood, taken from a patient treated with radiotherapy plus ipilimumab. The sequence came from a human donor with non-small cell lung cancer who had a partial response to radiotherapy plus ipilimumab. Some clones in this sample may be carry-over from other donors' samples. The CDR3 loop is CASSLISGELFF. The CDR3 bases are TGTGCCAGCAGCTTAATCTCCGGGGAGCTGTTTTTT. Variable domain in full (rest from reference TRBV7-3 and TRBJ2-2): GAGVSQTPSNKVTEKGKYVELRCDPISGHTALYWYRQSLGQGPEFLIYFQGTGAADDSGLPNDRFFAVRPEGSVSTLKIQRTERGDSAVYLCASSLISGELFFGEGSRLTVL.